This is a list of T cell receptor beta chains from one sample in a study of blood T cell repertoires in COVID-19. Data came from immunoSEQ multiplex PCR; TCRdb stores just in-frame clones and leaves some out. The sample records about 480,000 clones, roughly 89% being singletons. Sample: peripheral blood. These receptor sequences come from a woman aged 45-65 years with COVID-19, enrolled during active disease. The CDR3 runs from the conserved cysteine through the conserved F or W. A D gene is named only where the DNA matches it firmly. Some rows mark clone size as missing; the rest say once, few, many or name a class of expanded clone.

NA,TRBV5-4,NA,TRBJ1-4,CASSSLRGKLFF,TGTGCCAGCAGCTCACTAAGAGGAAAACTGTTTTTT
NA,TRBV18,NA,TRBJ1-4,CASSPTRQSRNEKLFF,TGTGCCAGCTCACCGACTCGACAGAGTCGTAATGAAAAACTGTTTTTT
NA,TRBV2,NA,TRBJ2-7,CASSEMGTILYEQYF,TGTGCCAGCAGTGAGATGGGGACAATACTATACGAGCAGTACTTC
NA,TRBV7-8,NA,TRBJ1-1,CASSLAVGRGAGRENTEAFF,TGTGCCAGCAGCTTAGCAGTCGGGAGAGGGGCAGGGAGGGAGAACACTGAAGCTTTCTTT
NA,TRBV5-6,TRBD2,TRBJ2-3,CASSVQRGPTDTQYF,TGTGCCAGCAGCGTCCAGCGGGGGCCCACAGATACGCAGTATTTT
NA,TRBV3-1/TRBV3-2,TRBD1,TRBJ1-2,CASSGLDRAGGYTF,TGTGCCAGCAGCGGATTGGACAGGGCTGGTGGCTACACCTTC
few,TRBV19,NA,TRBJ1-1,CASSTPTVPVGTEAFF,TGTGCCAGTAGTACCCCGACAGTTCCGGTAGGAACTGAAGCTTTCTTT
once,TRBV5-4,NA,TRBJ2-2,CASSRPQGNTGELFF,TGTGCCAGCAGCCGCCCACAGGGGAACACCGGGGAGCTGTTTTTT
NA,TRBV19,TRBD2,TRBJ2-1,CASSISLAGKDEQFF,TGTGCCAGTAGTATCAGTCTAGCGGGGAAGGATGAGCAGTTCTTC
few,TRBV19,TRBD1,TRBJ1-1,CASSITGDTEAFF,TGTGCCAGTAGTATTACAGGGGACACTGAAGCTTTCTTT